The text below deals with one T cell receptor (beta chain). The data were obtained in a study of blood T cell repertoires in COVID-19. With 5 bases removed from V and 2 bases from J, the gap between germline ends came to 16 bases. Germline V CDR1 and CDR2: MNHNY, SVGAGI (reference sequence). This CDR3 spans 16 amino acids. Profiling relied on immunoSEQ multiplex PCR, and the TCRdb table lists in-frame clones only, not all of them. The sample yields about 500,000 clones, roughly 90% seen once. Sequenced material: PBMCs or T cells enriched from blood (not recorded which). The V gene is TRBV6-6, the J gene TRBJ1-5; D remains unclear. The sequence was collected from a woman between 18 and 29 years old who had recovered from COVID-19. The CDR3 sequence: CASSRPTELGNQPQHF. CDR3 nucleotide sequence: TGTGCCAGCAGTCGACCTACAGAGTTGGGCAATCAGCCCCAGCATTTT.